The clone carrying this T cell receptor beta chain has a handful of counts. Its specificity is not known. When around 10 days of culture had elapsed, CD4+ T cells were isolated. Half-medium replacement with IL-2 medium occurred on days 3 and 7. The repertoire was sequenced with immunoSEQ multiplex PCR; TCRdb's copy has only in-frame clones and lacks some. Of under 40,000 clones listed, roughly 70% are singletons. CDR1 LGHDT and CDR2 YNNKEL come from the germline V gene (reference sequence). The CDR3 totals 13 residues. Deletions cut 4 bases from V and 15 bases from J, with 19 bases between. This entry is derived from a study of vaccination effects on CD4 cells after COVID-19. As for the study in general: Subjects were given two BNT162b2 or mRNA-1273 vaccine doses.

Study results and caveats: Clones from infection and from vaccination both contracted markedly late after vaccination.

The source is a human donor who received a COVID-19 vaccine. The specimen was CD4+ T cells from PBMCs cultured without peptide, collected before COVID-19 vaccination. The rearrangement links TRBV3-1 (or the pseudogene TRBV3-2) to TRBJ2-1, with D perhaps TRBD1 (5 bases). Here the CDR3 reads CASSLKGSRSWFF. CDR3 bases: TGTGCCAGCAGCCTAAAGGGGTCGAGGTCTTGGTTCTTC.